One and the same sample provided the 24 T cell receptor beta chains below, sequenced in a study of blood T cells in healthy people across ages. A second PCR of 7 to 11 cycles used a sample-barcoded 5' primer and a J-beta primer mix. TCRdb re-derived calls from the 5' RACE reads in MiXCR, one entry per CDR3 protein. This table holds under 950,000 distinct CDR3 sequences, approximately 21% found once. Sequencing was performed on blood. Receptors originate from a man between 65 and 85 years old in good health.

The rearrangement joins TRBV4-3 to TRBJ2-3, with a tentative D call TRBD1 (6 bases). CDR1 is LGHNA and CDR2 is YSLEER in the germline V gene. This CDR3 has 16 amino acids. V was pared by 0 bases and J by 0 bases, with 10 bases between. CDR3 sequence: CASSQDQDSSTDTQYF. For the CDR3, the DNA is TGCGCCAGCAGCCAAGATCAGGACAGTAGCACAGATACGCAGTATTTT.

This clonotype was picked up a small number of times. The CDR3 DNA is TGTGCCAGCAGTCCCCTCGGGGGAAGCTCCTACGAGCAGTACGTC. Its protein is CASSPLGGSSYEQYV. The V call is TRBV14, the J call TRBJ2-7; weak D call: TRBD2 (6 bases). CDR1 and CDR2 from the germline V gene are SGHDN and FVKESK. Trimming removed 6 bases from V and 0 bases from J, with 15 bases in between. The CDR3 runs to 15 residues.

The table lists this clonotype with many counts. V and J are TRBV6-5 and TRBJ1-2; possible D gene TRBD1, 5 bases. Germline lookup yields CDR1 MNHEY and CDR2 SVGAGI. The CDR3 length is 16 residues. Trimming removed 4 bases from V and 4 bases from J, with 19 bases in between. The CDR3 bases are TGTGCCAGCAGTTCCTCATTGGGGGGGGGTGTCTATGGCTACACCTTC. Translating gives CASSSSLGGGVYGYTF.

This clonotype was counted only a few times. V gene TRBV12-3 or TRBV12-4 combines with J gene TRBJ2-1; 9 nucleotides match TRBD2. CDR3 length equals 15 residues. Trimming took 4 bases from V and 8 from J; bases not matched to a gene: 9. DNA for the CDR3: TGTGCCAGCAGTTATGGGACTAGCTTATCGGATGAGCAGTTCTTC. This gives the protein CASSYGTSLSDEQFF.

This chain uses TRBV10-1 with TRBJ2-3; unclear D gene. From germline, CDR1 is WNHNN and CDR2 SYGVQD (reference sequence). The germline V and J ends were trimmed by 3 bases and 6 bases, with 10 bases remaining between them. The CDR3 is 13 amino acids. This chain's CDR3 is CASSENLDDTQYF. CDR3 DNA: TGCGCCAGCAGTGAAAATCTAGACGATACGCAGTATTTT.

This rearrangement joins TRBV2 to TRBJ1-5; no clear D. Trimming removed 6 bases at V and 3 bases at J, with 15 bases between. Germline CDR1 and CDR2: SNHLY and FYNNEI. This CDR3 contains 15 residues. The CDR3 coding sequence is TGTGCCAGCAGCCCAACACGGTCCCCCAATCAGCCCCAGCATTTT. The encoded protein is CASSPTRSPNQPQHF.

V gene TRBV7-9 combines with J gene TRBJ1-2; no firm D call. The V end was cut by 5 bases, the J end by 4 bases, with 20 bases between. From germline, CDR1 is SEHNR and CDR2 FQNEAQ (reference sequence). CDR3 length: 16 residues. As DNA, the CDR3 is TGTGCCAGCAGCCCATTCGCCTCGGCGCTGGGCTATGGCTACACCTTC. Translated: CASSPFASALGYGYTF.

The V and J genes are TRBV6-1 and TRBJ1-6, with D tentatively TRBD1 (6 bases). The CDR3 spans 14 residues. Per the germline V gene, CDR1 is MNHNS and CDR2 is SASEGT. V was cut by 5 bases and J by 9 bases, with 14 bases left in between. The CDR3 spells CASSNDRTASPLHF. The CDR3 DNA follows: TGTGCCAGCAGTAACGACAGGACGGCTTCACCCCTCCACTTT.

J is TRBJ1-3 and V is TRBV7-8; D gene uncertain. Trimming removed 5 bases at V and 4 bases at J, with 6 bases between. CDR1 and CDR2 (germline): SGHVS, FQNEAQ. This CDR3 is 12 amino acids long. The CDR3, as DNA: TGTGCCAGCAGCCCACAGGGAAACACCATATATTTT. It translates to CASSPQGNTIYF.

On this clonotype itself: Lacking the conserved final phenylalanine or tryptophan, this CDR3 likely reflects a read error. V usage is TRBV20-1 and J usage is TRBJ2-1, with unresolved D. The CDR3 spans 12 residues. Germline lookup yields CDR1 DFQATT and CDR2 SNEGSKA (reference sequence). V was cut by 5 bases and J by 9 bases, with 14 bases left in between. The CDR3 DNA is TGCAGTGCTCCCCGTGTGGGCGGTGAGCAGTTCCTC. Its protein is CSAPRVGGEQFL.

In regard to this clonotype: Because it lacks the conserved phenylalanine or tryptophan at the end, this CDR3 is likely a read error. CDR3 residues: CASSHRRGSTGELFV. The CDR3 nucleotides are TGTGCCAGCAGCCATAGGAGGGGGAGCACCGGGGAGCTGTTTGTT. The chain recombines TRBV7-8 with TRBJ2-2; D may correspond to TRBD1 or TRBD2 (6 bases each). The CDR3 loop spans 15 amino acids. The germline V and J ends were trimmed by 5 bases and 4 bases, with 14 bases remaining between them. Looked up from germline, CDR1 is SGHVS and CDR2 is FQNEAQ.

In its sample, this clonotype was seen a few times. The V call is TRBV4-3, the J call TRBJ1-3, with D perhaps matching TRBD1 (6 bases). V dropped 0 bases and J dropped 2 bases, with 8 bases sitting between them. The CDR3 has 15 amino acids. Germline V gene lookup returns CDR1 LGHNA and CDR2 YSLEER. CDR3 protein: CASSQESGAGNTIYF. For the CDR3, the DNA is TGCGCCAGCAGCCAAGAATCAGGGGCTGGAAACACCATATATTTT.

This rearrangement joins TRBV10-3 to TRBJ2-3; 8 bases map to TRBD1. Germline V lookup: CDR1 ENHRY, CDR2 SYGVKD. This CDR3 spans 12 amino acids. The ends lost 10 bases at V and 4 bases at J; junction bases unmatched: 4. CDR3 bases: TGTGCCACCAGGGGGCCGGCAGATACGCAGTATTTT. Its protein product is CATRGPADTQYF.

This clonotype was detected many times. The chain recombines TRBV6-5 with TRBJ2-2; D is uncertain. The CDR3 covers 15 residues. Germline-derived CDR1 and CDR2 are MNHEY and SVGAGI. Trimming pared 2 bases from V and 6 bases from J, leaving 13 bases between. DNA for the CDR3: TGTGCCAGCAGTTACAGGCTAATGAAGCCCGGGGAGCTGTTTTTT. Residues: CASSYRLMKPGELFF.

The rearrangement uses TRBV7-8 and TRBJ1-2; tentatively, D is TRBD1 (5 bases). Germline V gives CDR1 SGHVS, CDR2 FQNEAQ. The CDR3 has 13 amino acids. V lost 9 bases and J 4 bases, leaving 15 bases between the germline ends. The CDR3 here is CASNQGEGYGYTF. As DNA, the CDR3 is TGTGCCAGTAACCAAGGGGAGGGCTATGGCTACACCTTC.

This clonotype was seen more than once but under ten times. The chain has TRBV5-6 and TRBJ2-5, with 9 bases that match TRBD2. The J call is in doubt because the DNA end fits TRBJ2-1 better. This CDR3 region has 16 residues. Germline V CDR1 and CDR2: SGHDT, YYEEEE. CDR3 sequence reads: CASSLRFLAGSNEQFF. The CDR3 bases are TGTGCCAGCAGCTTGAGGTTCCTAGCGGGGAGTAATGAGCAGTTCTTC.

This clonotype has only a few counts. This chain links TRBV12-3 or TRBV12-4 with TRBJ2-4; the match to TRBD1 covers 7 bases. V lost 1 base and J lost 2; bases outside the gene matches: 2. This CDR3 comprises 15 residues. As DNA, the CDR3 is TGTGCCAGCAGTTTAGTACAGGGGACCAAAAACATTCAGTACTTC. It is translated as CASSLVQGTKNIQYF.

In its sample, this clonotype was seen many times. The chain recombines TRBV28 with TRBJ2-3; D uncertain. The CDR3 runs to 13 residues. CDR1 is MDHEN and CDR2 is SYDVKM in the germline V gene. Trimming removed 7 bases at V and 6 bases at J, with 14 bases between. CDR3 sequence (DNA): TGTGCCAGCATTAGTGGGCCGTTGGATACGCAGTATTTT. It translates to CASISGPLDTQYF.

This sequence joins TRBV20-1 and TRBJ1-1, with D maybe TRBD1 (5 bases). The germline V gene encodes CDR1 DFQATT and CDR2 SNEGSKA (reference sequence). V was clipped by 2 bases and J by 2 bases, with 18 bases between them. The CDR3 covers 16 residues. Here the CDR3 reads CSARRGRGNRNTEAFF. The CDR3, as DNA: TGCAGTGCTAGAAGGGGCCGTGGGAACCGAAACACTGAAGCTTTCTTT.

This clonotype was seen a few times. This chain joins TRBV6-2 or TRBV6-3 and TRBJ2-3, with TRBD2 matching 8 bases. The CDR3 spans 17 residues. Germline assignment: CDR1 MNHEY and CDR2 SVGEGT. The V and J ends lost 2 bases and 0 bases, in that order; junction bases with no gene match: 7. The CDR3, as DNA: TGTGCCAGCAGTTACCGGCCAGCGGGAGCTAGCACAGATACGCAGTATTTT. This sequence encodes CASSYRPAGASTDTQYF.

To note about this clonotype: At one end the junction does not follow the germline gene, possibly because of a read error. This chain joins TRBV20-1 and TRBJ1-6; the D is unclear. This CDR3 contains 13 residues. In germline, CDR1 is DFQATT, CDR2 SNEGSKA (reference sequence). CDR3 DNA sequence: TGCAATGCTAACAAGGGTCGGAATTCACCCCTCCACTTT. Translating gives CNANKGRNSPLHF.

This chain connects TRBV18 to TRBJ1-1; tentatively, D is TRBD1 (5 bases). V was shortened by 2 bases and J by 4 bases, with 11 bases between the two germline ends. Per germline, CDR1 KGHSH and CDR2 LQKENI. This CDR3 region has 14 residues. In nucleotides, the CDR3 is TGTGCCAGCTCACCAGGTCGGGGGGGCACTGAAGCTTTCTTT. It translates to CASSPGRGGTEAFF.

The chain couples TRBV14 to TRBJ1-1; D perhaps matches TRBD1 (6 bases). Germline V gene lookup returns CDR1 SGHDN and CDR2 FVKESK. The CDR3 is 12 residues long. V lost 4 bases to trimming and J lost 11 bases, with 14 bases between them. The CDR3 reads CASSPDRSRAFF. CDR3 coding DNA: TGTGCCAGCAGCCCCGACAGGAGCCGGGCTTTCTTT.

CDR3 sequence reads: CSTLTGGHGYTF. The CDR3 nucleotides read TGCAGTACACTTACAGGGGGCCATGGCTACACCTTC. V gene TRBV20-1 combines with J gene TRBJ1-2; 9 bases line up with TRBD1. The CDR3 has 12 amino acids. Germline CDR1 DFQATT, CDR2 SNEGSKA (reference sequence). V dropped 8 bases and J dropped 6; count of bases not matched to a gene: 7.